This T cell receptor beta chain was documented in a study of CD8 T cells in Susac syndrome. The RNA, roughly 0.5 to 1 ug, was put through reverse transcription using random hexamers. Amplification of TCR beta CDR3 spanned 54 Vbeta and 13 Jbeta via immunoSEQ multiplex PCR. TCRdb reprocessed the immunoSEQ multiplex PCR reads with MiXCR, giving one entry per CDR3 protein. The sample yields about 180,000 distinct CDR3 sequences, nearly 97% seen once. In blood CD8+ and CD4+ T cells, TCR beta underwent sequencing. It was treatment-naive patients with stable or active relapsing-remitting disease who made up the multiple sclerosis controls. The CD8+ and CD4+ T cells were negatively isolated, with the TEMRA cells enriched by FACS. CDR3 length: 13 residues. CDR1 and CDR2 from the germline V gene are SQVTM and ANQGSEA. Trimming removed 7 bases at V and 4 bases at J, with 13 bases between.

The V call is TRBV29-1, the J call TRBJ1-4; perhaps TRBD1 as D (6 bases). The source is a human donor with multiple sclerosis. The source material was CD4+ T cells from PBMCs. As DNA, the CDR3 is TGCAGCGACAGGGACGGACGTAATGAAAAACTGTTTTTT. As protein: CSDRDGRNEKLFF.